The 29 T cell receptor beta chains given below trace back to one sample, sequenced in a study of long-term antiretroviral therapy in people with HIV. Running of the v3.0 immunoSEQ assay took place at survey level. Profiling relied on immunoSEQ multiplex PCR, and the TCRdb table lists in-frame clones only, not all of them. Among tens of thousands of clones, 75% to 85% were seen once, and the ten largest hold approximately 7.2%. The sequencing used unsorted PBMCs, collected 0.3 years after starting antiretroviral therapy. These receptors were obtained from a man between 40 and 49 years old with HIV.

The rearrangement links TRBV18 to TRBJ2-3; 8 nucleotides align to TRBD1. The CDR3 spans 15 residues. CDR1 and CDR2 (germline): KGHSH, LQKENI. Trimming took 6 bases from V and 4 from J; bases not matched to a gene: 9. As DNA, the CDR3 is TGTGCCAGCTCCGACAGGGGAGTAACGGCAGATACGCAGTATTTT. It encodes CASSDRGVTADTQYF.

Here the CDR3 reads CASSHTGQGDNEQFF. The DNA of the CDR3 is TGTGCCAGCAGTCACACAGGGCAGGGGGACAATGAGCAGTTCTTC. The chain recombines TRBV6-5 with TRBJ2-1, with TRBD1 identical over 7 bases. The CDR3 totals 15 residues. V dropped 5 bases and J dropped 5; count of bases not matched to a gene: 9. In germline, CDR1 is MNHEY, CDR2 SVGAGI.

The chain carries TRBV7-2 and TRBJ1-2; D remains ambiguous. Germline values: CDR1 SGHTA, CDR2 FQGNSA. This CDR3 has 11 residues. Trimming took off 1 base at V and 7 bases at J, with 4 bases between the two ends. The CDR3 here is CASSLVSGYTF. CDR3 DNA sequence: TGTGCCAGCAGCTTAGTCTCTGGCTACACCTTC.

The genes are TRBV27 and TRBJ1-5, with D possibly matching TRBD1 (6 bases). The CDR3 extends over 15 amino acids. The V gene's germline CDR1 is MNHEY and CDR2 SMNVEV (reference sequence). Trimming left V 2 bases short and J 10 bases short, with 18 bases between. CDR3 DNA: TGTGCCAGCAGTTTAAGAGGGGGGGCATTCGAACCCCAGCATTTT. This codes for CASSLRGGAFEPQHF.

This chain connects TRBV6-5 to TRBJ2-7; a possible D gene is TRBD2 (6 bases). The germline V gene has CDR1 MNHEY and CDR2 SVGAGI. Trimming removed 5 bases at V and 4 bases at J, with 18 bases between. The CDR3 has 15 residues. The CDR3 reads CASSRAGSGKYEQYF. As DNA, the CDR3 is TGTGCCAGCAGTCGGGCCGGTAGCGGAAAATACGAGCAGTACTTC.

The V gene is TRBV7-9, the J gene TRBJ1-2; 7 bases are shared with TRBD1. Germline V CDR1 and CDR2: SEHNR, FQNEAQ (reference sequence). The V and J ends lost 5 bases and 8 bases, in that order; junction bases with no gene match: 17. CDR3 length: 16 amino acids. The CDR3 region has the DNA TGTGCCAGCAGCCCCCAGGAACCCGACAGGGACAAAGGCTACACCTTC. As protein: CASSPQEPDRDKGYTF.

This clone was counted only a few times. This chain links TRBV5-6 with TRBJ1-6, with D maybe TRBD1 (5 bases). Trimming cost V 2 bases and J 6 bases, with 12 bases left between them. The germline CDR1 and CDR2 sequences are SGHDT and YYEEEE. The CDR3 spans 15 residues. CDR3 residues: CASSFPGGVNSPLHF. CDR3 in DNA: TGTGCCAGCAGCTTCCCCGGGGGGGTTAATTCACCCCTCCACTTT.

The V gene is TRBV28, the J gene TRBJ2-7, with a weak D call TRBD2 (6 bases). Germline V gene sequence: CDR1 MDHEN, CDR2 SYDVKM. CDR3 length: 13 amino acids. V was pared by 2 bases and J by 7 bases, with 12 bases between. The CDR3 sequence: CASSLSGGREQYF. CDR3 nucleotides: TGTGCCAGCAGTTTAAGTGGAGGGCGGGAGCAGTACTTC.

This clone occurred once. The rearrangement links TRBV6-5 to TRBJ1-5; 10 bases map to TRBD1. This CDR3 region has 15 residues. The germline V gene has CDR1 MNHEY and CDR2 SVGAGI. The ends lost 2 bases at V and 2 bases at J; junction bases unmatched: 0. CDR3 coding DNA: TGTGCCAGCAGTTACGGGACAGGGGGCAATCAGCCCCAGCATTTT. As protein: CASSYGTGGNQPQHF.

This clone occurred once. The chain employs TRBV4-3 and TRBJ1-1; D unclear. Trimming removed 1 base from V and 0 bases from J, with 3 bases in between. Germline CDR1 and CDR2: LGHNA and YSLEER. The CDR3 covers 13 residues. The CDR3 sequence: CASSQGVNTEAFF. In nucleotides, the CDR3 is TGCGCCAGCAGCCAAGGAGTGAACACTGAAGCTTTCTTT.

Written as DNA, the CDR3 is TGTGCCAGCAGCCAAGATATAGCAGGGGGCCCCAACAATGAGCAGTTCTTC. Its translation is CASSQDIAGGPNNEQFF. The rearrangement uses TRBV4-2 and TRBJ2-1; 8 nucleotides line up with TRBD1. Germline V gene data show CDR1 as LGHNA and CDR2 as YNFKEQ. The CDR3 sequence is 17 residues long. Unmatched junction bases numbered 9, after V lost 0 bases and J lost 5 bases.

The chain couples TRBV7-3 to TRBJ2-2; D gene unclear. V lost 1 base to trimming and J lost 4 bases, with 7 bases between them. Looked up from germline, CDR1 is SGHTA and CDR2 is FQGTGA. The CDR3 loop spans 14 amino acids. The CDR3 sequence: CASSLNFFTGELFF. The CDR3 DNA reads TGTGCCAGCAGCTTAAACTTCTTCACCGGGGAGCTGTTTTTT.

The chain joins TRBV14 to TRBJ2-7; 8 positions agree with TRBD1. In germline, CDR1 is SGHDN, CDR2 FVKESK. V was clipped by 2 bases and J by 0 bases; unmatched bases: 6. The CDR3 consists of 16 residues. The CDR3: CASSQPDRGRSYEQYF. In nucleotides, the CDR3 is TGTGCCAGCAGCCAACCTGACAGGGGACGCTCCTACGAGCAGTACTTC.

J is TRBJ2-6 and V is TRBV4-2; TRBD1 is a possible D gene (6 bases). This CDR3 is 17 amino acids long. The V gene's germline CDR1 is LGHNA and CDR2 YNFKEQ. The V gene lost 4 bases and the J gene lost 2 bases, with 15 bases spanning the gap. CDR3 in DNA: TGTGCCAGCAGCCCTGAGATGAAGGGGGCTGGGGCCAACGTCCTGACTTTC. Amino acids: CASSPEMKGAGANVLTF.

V and J are TRBV4-3 and TRBJ1-1; 9 bases fit TRBD1. V shed 0 bases and J 5 bases; nucleotides not matched to a gene: 7. The CDR3 covers 16 residues. Germline V gene data show CDR1 as LGHNA and CDR2 as YSLEER. CDR3 region: CASSQDWEQGATEAFF. DNA for the CDR3: TGCGCCAGCAGCCAAGATTGGGAACAGGGGGCGACTGAAGCTTTCTTT.

This chain connects TRBV7-9 to TRBJ2-1; D is unresolved. CDR1 and CDR2 (germline): SEHNR, FQNEAQ (reference sequence). The CDR3 totals 15 residues. V lost 2 bases to trimming and J lost 3 bases, with 11 bases between them. The CDR3 DNA reads TGTGCCAGCAGCTTAACGATTAGTAGCTACAATGAGCAGTTCTTC. Amino acids: CASSLTISSYNEQFF.

This chain connects TRBV4-3 to TRBJ2-1; D remains ambiguous. CDR1 is LGHNA and CDR2 is YSLEER in the germline V gene. CDR3 length: 18 residues. Trimming took 4 bases from V and 2 from J, leaving 21 bases between them. The CDR3 reads CASSPSLWSSPAYNEQFF. The CDR3 DNA sequence: TGCGCCAGCAGCCCATCCTTGTGGAGCAGTCCTGCCTACAATGAGCAGTTCTTC.

This chain connects TRBV7-8 to TRBJ1-4; D ambiguous. CDR3 length: 13 amino acids. V lost 7 bases and J lost 8, with 14 bases in between. Germline CDR1 is SGHVS and CDR2 is FQNEAQ. In nucleotides, the CDR3 is TGTGCCAGCACCTACAGAGTGCCCGAAAAACTGTTTTTT. Protein: CASTYRVPEKLFF.

The gene calls are TRBV5-4 and TRBJ2-1; D remains ambiguous. Germline-derived CDR1 and CDR2 are SGHNT and YYREEE (reference sequence). Trimming shortened V by 4 bases and J by 0 bases, and 14 bases separated the two germline ends. CDR3 size: 16 residues. CDR3 sequence (DNA): TGTGCCAGCAGCCGGTTACAAGGCCGCTCCTACAATGAGCAGTTCTTC. Its translation is CASSRLQGRSYNEQFF.

The chain links TRBV9 to TRBJ2-7; D gene unclear. The germline V gene has CDR1 SGDLS and CDR2 YYNGEE. Trimming took 3 bases from V and 0 from J, leaving 7 bases between them. The CDR3 has 13 amino acids. CDR3 in DNA: TGTGCCAGCAGCGAATGGCCCTCCTACGAGCAGTACTTC. It yields the protein CASSEWPSYEQYF.

The genes are TRBV21-1 and TRBJ1-1; the table's D call of TRBD1 was not tested on the DNA. TRBV21-1 is a pseudogene. The length of the CDR3 is 15 residues. For the CDR3, the DNA is TGTGCCAGCAGCGCCTCTAGACAGGGCCCACGTAAAGCTTTCTTT. Amino acids: CASSASRQGPRKAFF.

Worth noting for this clone: One end of the junction fails to match germline, which may point to a read error. The genes are TRBV4-3 and TRBJ1-3; 9 positions agree with TRBD1. The CDR3 is 16 amino acids. Germline V lookup: CDR1 LGHNA, CDR2 YSLEER. The CDR3 sequence: CASSQDLETGGKGSRF. The CDR3 coding sequence is TGCGCCAGCAGCCAAGATTTGGAGACAGGGGGGAAAGGGTCAAGATTT.

The chain joins TRBV27 to TRBJ2-7, with D tentatively TRBD1 (5 bases). Germline loops: CDR1 MNHEY, CDR2 SMNVEV (reference sequence). V lost 0 bases and J lost 3, with 12 bases in between. This CDR3 comprises 15 residues. The CDR3 spells CASSLSGPRYYEQYF. CDR3 nucleotide sequence: TGTGCCAGCAGTTTATCGGGGCCACGCTACTACGAGCAGTACTTC.

The chain employs TRBV4-2 and TRBJ1-3; TRBD1 aligns across 11 bases. The CDR3 is 17 amino acids. Losses at the gene ends were 1 base for V and 0 bases for J; bases not matched to a gene: 2. Germline-derived CDR1 and CDR2 are LGHNA and YNFKEQ. The CDR3 DNA reads as TGTGCCAGCAGCCAAGGGGACAGGGGGAACTCTGGAAACACCATATATTTT. It yields the protein CASSQGDRGNSGNTIYF.

The chain recombines TRBV11-1 with TRBJ2-7; D possibly corresponds to TRBD1 (5 bases). The germline gives CDR1 SGHAT, CDR2 FQDESV (reference sequence). The CDR3 loop spans 14 amino acids. Trimming left V 5 bases short and J 6 bases short, with 17 bases between. CDR3 coding DNA: TGTGCCAGCAGCCCAGGACATGCTTGGGTCGAGCAGTACTTC. This translates into CASSPGHAWVEQYF. The whole variable domain, remainder taken from reference TRBV11-1 and TRBJ2-7, is EAEVAQSPRYKITEKSQAVAFWCDPISGHATLYWYRQILGQGPELLVQFQDESVVDDSQLPKDRFSAERLKGVDSTLKIQPAELGDSAMYLCASSPGHAWVEQYFGPGTRLTVT.

V gene TRBV29-1 combines with J gene TRBJ1-2; D gene ambiguous. V was shortened by 7 bases and J by 6 bases, with 3 bases between the two germline ends. Germline V gene data show CDR1 as SQVTM and CDR2 as ANQGSEA. The CDR3 is 8 amino acids. The CDR3 loop reads CSAHGYTF. CDR3 sequence (DNA): TGCAGCGCTCATGGCTACACCTTC.

The chain recombines TRBV11-2 with TRBJ2-1, with D possibly being TRBD2 (6 bases). Germline lookup yields CDR1 SGHAT and CDR2 FQNNGV. Trimming took 2 bases from V and 5 from J, leaving 19 bases between them. There are 17 residues in the CDR3. The CDR3 DNA follows: TGTGCCAGCAGCTTACCCGCTCGGGGGTACGGAGACAATGAGCAGTTCTTC. It specifies CASSLPARGYGDNEQFF.

This chain connects TRBV28 to TRBJ1-2; unclear D gene. V was trimmed by 5 bases and J by 5 bases, leaving 18 bases between them. The germline V gene has CDR1 MDHEN and CDR2 SYDVKM. CDR3 length equals 15 residues. CDR3 in amino acids: CASSPEQLWYYGYTF. The DNA of the CDR3 is TGTGCCAGCAGTCCCGAACAGTTGTGGTATTATGGCTACACCTTC.

V gene TRBV15 combines with J gene TRBJ1-4; a possible D gene is TRBD1 (6 bases). V shed 6 bases and J shed 6 bases, with 14 bases lying between them. The germline V gene has CDR1 LNHNV and CDR2 YYDKDF (reference sequence). This CDR3 has 14 residues. This CDR3 is CATRGGGPYEKLFF. The DNA of the CDR3 is TGTGCCACCAGGGGGGGCGGCCCTTATGAAAAACTGTTTTTT.